A selection of T cell receptor beta chains follows, all from one sample in a study of shared clonotypes between healthy human individuals. The table came from immunoSEQ multiplex PCR; TCRdb's copy has only in-frame clones and leaves some out. Among 2,500,000 or so clones listed, approximately 94% were seen once. Input material: naive CD4+ T cells from PBMCs. Every receptor here comes from a man between 18 and 35 years old in good health. Some clones in this sample may be carry-over from other donors' samples. Each CDR3 is given with its conserved first and last residue. The D gene is left open where the match is weak. Clone size is shown for a subset of rows, as once, few, many or a class of expanded clone.

size | J | V | D | DNA | CDR3
- | TRBJ2-7 | TRBV27 | - | TGTGCCAGCAGTTTAATTTATCCGGGGCTCGAGCAGTACTTC | CASSLIYPGLEQYF
- | TRBJ1-1 | TRBV11-3 | - | TGTGCCAGCAGCCCGCGACAGAACACTGAAGCTTTCTTT | CASSPRQNTEAFF
- | TRBJ2-5 | TRBV5-1 | - | TGCGCCAGCAGCTTAGGTTCAGGGAGAATAGGAGAGACCCAGTACTTC | CASSLGSGRIGETQYF
- | TRBJ2-7 | TRBV28 | - | TGTGCCAGCAGTTTGAGTAGCCAGTTAGCCTACGAGCAGTACTTC | CASSLSSQLAYEQYF
- | TRBJ1-2 | TRBV5-1 | - | TGCGCCAGCAGCTTGGCCCAGGACGGAAACTATGGCTACACCTTC | CASSLAQDGNYGYTF
- | TRBJ1-1 | TRBV6-6 | - | TGTGCCAGCAGTTACAAGGCAGAAGCTTTCTTT | CASSYKAEAFF
- | TRBJ1-3 | TRBV19 | - | TGTGCCAGTAGCTTCCCCGGATTTCGAACCATATATTTT | CASSFPGFRTIYF
- | TRBJ2-1 | TRBV7-3 | TRBD2 | TGTGCCAGCAGCCCCAACACCCTAGCGGACACCTACAATGAGCAGTTCTTC | CASSPNTLADTYNEQFF
- | TRBJ2-2 | TRBV28 | - | TGTGCCAGCAGCCTGCTGGCTGGGACGAACACCGGGGAGCTGTTTTTT | CASSLLAGTNTGELFF
once | TRBJ1-1 | TRBV2 | TRBD1 | TGTGCCAGCAGGCGGAAGGGACAGGGGGCGACGAACACTGAAGCTTTCTTT | CASRRKGQGATNTEAFF
- | TRBJ1-3 | TRBV15 | - | TGTGCCACCAGCAGACCCTTAAGCGGGAGCACCATATATTTT | CATSRPLSGSTIYF
- | TRBJ2-3 | TRBV5-4 | - | TGTGCCAGCAGCTCACCTTTGATGACTAGCACAGATACGCAGTATTTT | CASSSPLMTSTDTQYF
- | TRBJ1-1 | TRBV11-3 | - | TGTGCCAGCAGCTTTAGCTCGGGAGAAGCTTTCTTT | CASSFSSGEAFF
- | TRBJ1-6 | TRBV6-5 | TRBD1 | TGTGCCAGCAGGGGACAGGTCTTTAATTCACCCCTCCACTTT | CASRGQVFNSPLHF
- | TRBJ2-2 | TRBV7-3 | TRBD1 | TGTGCCAGCAGCAAAACGGGACAGCACACCGGGGAGCTGTTTTTT | CASSKTGQHTGELFF
once | TRBJ2-7 | TRBV2 | - | TGTGCCAGCAGCCTACAGGAGAGCGAGCAGTACTTC | CASSLQESEQYF
- | TRBJ2-7 | TRBV5-1 | - | TGCGCCAGCAGCTTGGGGACAATTTACGAGCAGTACTTC | CASSLGTIYEQYF
- | TRBJ2-7 | TRBV10-3 | - | TGTGCCATCACTCAGACGGCGGGTGCCTACGAGCAGTACTTC | CAITQTAGAYEQYF
- | TRBJ2-1 | TRBV4-1 | - | TGCGCCAGCAGCCAAGGAAGGGTCCGGGACCCCGCCAATGAGCAGTTCTTC | CASSQGRVRDPANEQFF
- | TRBJ1-4 | TRBV14 | - | TGTGCCAGCAGCCAAGGGGGGACGGCTAATGAAAAACTGTTTTTT | CASSQGGTANEKLFF
- | TRBJ1-1 | TRBV5-1 | TRBD1 | TGCGCCAGCGGCCTTACAGGGGTCGACACTGAAGCTTTCTTT | CASGLTGVDTEAFF
- | TRBJ1-1 | TRBV29-1 | - | TGCAGCGTTGGCGGCAGGATGAACACTGAAGCTTTCTTT | CSVGGRMNTEAFF
- | TRBJ2-1 | TRBV28 | - | TGTGCCAGCAGTTTAGGGGGGCCTACCTACAATGAGCAGTTCTTC | CASSLGGPTYNEQFF
- | TRBJ2-3 | TRBV7-2 | TRBD2 | TGTGCCAGCAGCTCGACTAGCGGGGTTGGAGATACGCAGTATTTT | CASSSTSGVGDTQYF
once | TRBJ2-2 | TRBV9 | - | TGTGCCAGCAGCGACAGGGAGGTGGACACCGGGGAGCTGTTTTTT | CASSDREVDTGELFF
few | TRBJ1-1 | TRBV5-4 | TRBD1 | TGTGCCAGCAGCGCCCGGACAGGCCAGAACACTGAAGCTTTCTTT | CASSARTGQNTEAFF
- | TRBJ1-5 | TRBV28 | - | TGTGCCAGCAGGTCCGAGGGGCGTTGGAATCAGCCCCAGCATTTT | CASRSEGRWNQPQHF
- | TRBJ2-3 | TRBV9 | TRBD2 | TGTGCCAGCAGCGGGGGGACTAGCGGTTTGACAGATACGCAGTATTTT | CASSGGTSGLTDTQYF
- | TRBJ2-3 | TRBV29-1 | TRBD2 | TGCAGCGTGAGACTAGCGGGAGCCGATACGCAGTATTTT | CSVRLAGADTQYF
- | TRBJ2-4 | TRBV11-2 | - | TGTGCCAGCAGCTTACAGGGGAACATTCAGTACTTC | CASSLQGNIQYF
- | TRBJ2-5 | TRBV7-2 | - | TGTGCCAGCAGCTTGTGGCGGACGGAGACCCAGTACTTC | CASSLWRTETQYF
- | TRBJ2-1 | TRBV28 | - | TGTGCCAGCAGTTTCCGTGGACAGTACTACAATGAGCAGTTCTTC | CASSFRGQYYNEQFF
- | TRBJ1-1 | TRBV28 | - | TGTGCCAGTATATCGTCGGGCCCGGTGGATGAAGCTTTCTTT | CASISSGPVDEAFF
- | TRBJ2-1 | TRBV15 | - | TGTGCCACCAGCAGAGCCCTAGAAACGGGACCGATCTTC | CATSRALETGPIF
- | TRBJ1-2 | TRBV12-5 | TRBD1 | TGTGCTAGTGGAGGGGGCAGGGCACACGGAGGCTACACCTTC | CASGGGRAHGGYTF
- | TRBJ2-7 | TRBV7-9 | TRBD1 | TGTGCCAGCAGCCGCCAGGTTCCCGGACAGGGATCCTACGAGCAGTACTTC | CASSRQVPGQGSYEQYF
- | TRBJ2-1 | TRBV19 | TRBD2 | TGTGCCAGTAGCCTGTACGGACTAGCCTTCTACAATGAGCAGTTCTTC | CASSLYGLAFYNEQFF
- | TRBJ2-7 | TRBV14 | - | TGTGCCAGCAGCCAAAACCCGGTGAAGCTCGGCTACGAGCAGTACTTC | CASSQNPVKLGYEQYF
- | TRBJ1-4 | TRBV11-2 | - | TGTGCCAGCAGTCCTTTTGAGGGCGTTAATGAAAAACTGTTTTTT | CASSPFEGVNEKLFF
- | TRBJ2-5 | TRBV5-1 | TRBD1 | TGCGCCAGCAGCGGACAAGGGACAGGGGAAGAGACCCAGTACTTC | CASSGQGTGEETQYF
- | TRBJ2-6 | TRBV9 | TRBD1 | TGTGCCAGCAGCGTAGGAGACTTACAGGGGGTAACTGGGGCCAACGTCCTGACTTTC | CASSVGDLQGVTGANVLTF
once | TRBJ1-4 | TRBV4-1 | TRBD1 | TGCGCCAGCAGCCAAGGACAGGGAGTTGAAAAACTGTTTTTT | CASSQGQGVEKLFF
- | TRBJ1-1 | TRBV30 | - | TGTGCCTGGAGTGTAAATTTTCGTAAGGTGAACACTGAAGCTTTCTTT | CAWSVNFRKVNTEAFF
- | TRBJ1-1 | TRBV6-6 | - | TGTGCCAGCAGGAGGGGGGTCCTGGCTTTCTTT | CASRRGVLAFF
- | TRBJ2-7 | TRBV7-9 | TRBD1 | TGTGCCAGCAGCTTAGGGGGAACCAACAGGGGGCTTCTAGGTGAGCAGTACTTC | CASSLGGTNRGLLGEQYF
- | TRBJ2-3 | TRBV6-5 | TRBD1 | TGTGCCAGCAGCGCACAGGGGGCGGGTGATACGCAGTATTTT | CASSAQGAGDTQYF
- | TRBJ2-7 | TRBV7-2 | TRBD2 | TGTGCCAGCAGCTCCCTAGCGGGAGTATCGGAGCAGTACTTC | CASSSLAGVSEQYF
- | TRBJ2-1 | TRBV19 | TRBD2 | TGTGCCAGTAGTATATGGGGGTCGAGCGGGAGGGCCCGGGAGCAGTTCTTC | CASSIWGSSGRAREQFF
- | TRBJ1-2 | TRBV2 | - | TGTGCCAGCAAGGGGGGATTAGCCGTCCATGGCTACACCTTC | CASKGGLAVHGYTF
- | TRBJ2-2 | TRBV9 | TRBD1 | TGTGCCAGCAGCCAGACCGGGACAGGGGGCTACACCGGGGAGCTGTTTTTT | CASSQTGTGGYTGELFF
- | TRBJ1-3 | TRBV4-1 | - | TGCGCCAGCAGCCAAGGGACTGCCCCTGGAAACACCATATATTTT | CASSQGTAPGNTIYF
- | TRBJ2-1 | TRBV5-1 | TRBD1 | TGCGCCAGCAGCGTATCAGGGGGAACATGGAATGAGCAGTTCTTC | CASSVSGGTWNEQFF
- | TRBJ1-4 | TRBV29-1 | - | TGCAGCGTTGTCTCTAGCGGCGGTGAAAAACTGTTTTTT | CSVVSSGGEKLFF
- | TRBJ2-1 | TRBV5-4 | - | TGTGCCAGCAGCTCCAGCGCCGGGCCCTACAATGAGCAGTTCTTC | CASSSSAGPYNEQFF
- | TRBJ2-3 | TRBV5-4 | TRBD2 | TGTGCCAGCAGCTTGGAAATGGCGGGAGGGCCGGCAGATACGCAGTATTTT | CASSLEMAGGPADTQYF
once | TRBJ2-7 | TRBV6-5 | TRBD2 | TGTGCCAGCAGGCTACTAGCGGGGGCCTACGAGCAGTACTTC | CASRLLAGAYEQYF
- | TRBJ1-2 | TRBV27 | TRBD1 | TGTGCCAGCACCCCTAGGGTGACAGGGGGCCAGGGTGGCTACACCTTC | CASTPRVTGGQGGYTF
- | TRBJ1-2 | TRBV28 | TRBD1 | TGTGCCAGCAGAGGACAGGCAACGGGAGGCTACACCTTC | CASRGQATGGYTF
once | TRBJ1-1 | TRBV29-1 | - | TGCAGCGTTGAAGGGGGGTCTGGGGGCACTGAAGCTTTCTTT | CSVEGGSGGTEAFF
- | TRBJ2-2 | TRBV14 | - | TGTGCCAGCAGCCGACACACCGGGGAGCTGTTTTTT | CASSRHTGELFF